The present T cell receptor (beta chain) was sequenced within a study of graft-versus-host responses after intestinal transplantation. Background on the study: Tacrolimus plus steroids were given to all recipients for roughly three years, preceded by anti-thymocyte globulin induction. Regarding the study as a whole: Recipient bone marrow held GvH clones, some seen earlier in ileum or blood. Elevated graft-versus-host to host-versus-graft clonal ratios in allografts were recorded for patients with graft-donor T cell macrochimerism. Peak levels of circulating GvH clones tracked with early post-transplant HvG declines.

The data were produced by immunoSEQ multiplex PCR, yet TCRdb's version contains in-frame clones alone and is incomplete. The sample has roughly 70,000 clones, under 90% seen once. Points on this clone: Its antigen is undetermined.

This CDR3 has 15 residues. Trimming left V 5 bases short and J 5 bases short, with 13 bases between. Specimen: unstimulated CD4+ T cells sorted from spleen or lymph node cells, collected before transplant. The TCR comes from a human donor who was the organ donor for an intestinal transplant. The J gene is TRBJ2-6, the V gene TRBV7-1; D may be TRBD1 (5 bases). TRBV7-1 is flagged as an ORF with uncertain function. CDR3 sequence reads: CASSRGQSRANVLTF. The CDR3 nucleotides read TGTGCCAGCAGCCGAGGACAAAGTCGGGCCAACGTCCTGACTTTC.